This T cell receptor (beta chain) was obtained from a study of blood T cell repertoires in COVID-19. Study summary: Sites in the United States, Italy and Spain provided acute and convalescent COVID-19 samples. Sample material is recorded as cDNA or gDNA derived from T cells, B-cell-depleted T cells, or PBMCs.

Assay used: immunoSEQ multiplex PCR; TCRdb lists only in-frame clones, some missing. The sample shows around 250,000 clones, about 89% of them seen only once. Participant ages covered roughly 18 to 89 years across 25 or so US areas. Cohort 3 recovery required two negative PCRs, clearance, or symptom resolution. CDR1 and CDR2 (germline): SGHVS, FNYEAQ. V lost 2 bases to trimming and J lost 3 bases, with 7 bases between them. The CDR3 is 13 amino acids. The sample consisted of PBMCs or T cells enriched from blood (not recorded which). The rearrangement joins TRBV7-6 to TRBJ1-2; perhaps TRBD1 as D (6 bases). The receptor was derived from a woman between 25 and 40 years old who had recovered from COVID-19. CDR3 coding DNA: TGTGCCAGCAGCTTACAGGGGCACTATGGCTACACCTTC. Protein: CASSLQGHYGYTF.